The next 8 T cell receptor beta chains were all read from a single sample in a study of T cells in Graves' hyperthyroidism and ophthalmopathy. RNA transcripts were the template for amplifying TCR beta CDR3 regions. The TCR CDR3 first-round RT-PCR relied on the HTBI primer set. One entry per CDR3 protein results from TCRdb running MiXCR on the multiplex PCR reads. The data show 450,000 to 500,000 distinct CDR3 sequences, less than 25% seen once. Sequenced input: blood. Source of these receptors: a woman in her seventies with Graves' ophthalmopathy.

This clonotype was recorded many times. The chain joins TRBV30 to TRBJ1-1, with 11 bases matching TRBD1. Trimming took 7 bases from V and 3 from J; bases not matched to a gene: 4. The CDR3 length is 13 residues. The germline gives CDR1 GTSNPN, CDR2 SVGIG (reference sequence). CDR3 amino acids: CAYGQGAYTEAFF. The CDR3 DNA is TGTGCCTACGGACAGGGGGCCTACACTGAAGCTTTCTTT.

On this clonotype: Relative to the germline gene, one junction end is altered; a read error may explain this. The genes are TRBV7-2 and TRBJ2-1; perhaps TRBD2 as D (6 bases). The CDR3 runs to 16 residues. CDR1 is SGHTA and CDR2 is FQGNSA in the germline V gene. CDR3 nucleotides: TGTGCCAGCAGCTTAGGGGGGAGGTACTTTAGCAATGAGCAGCTCTTC. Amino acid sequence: CASSLGGRYFSNEQLF. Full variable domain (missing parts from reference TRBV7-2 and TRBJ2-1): GAGVSQSPSNKVTEKGKDVELRCDPISGHTALYWYRQSLGQGLEFLIYFQGNSAPDKSGLPSDRFSAERTGGSVSTLTIQRTQQEDSAVYLCASSLGGRYFSNEQLFGPGTRLTVL.

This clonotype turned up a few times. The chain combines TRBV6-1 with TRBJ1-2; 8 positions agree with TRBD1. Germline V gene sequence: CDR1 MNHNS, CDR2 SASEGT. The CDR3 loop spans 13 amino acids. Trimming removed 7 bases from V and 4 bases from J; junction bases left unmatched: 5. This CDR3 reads CASKETGGYGYTF. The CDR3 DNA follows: TGTGCCAGCAAAGAAACAGGGGGCTATGGCTACACCTTC.

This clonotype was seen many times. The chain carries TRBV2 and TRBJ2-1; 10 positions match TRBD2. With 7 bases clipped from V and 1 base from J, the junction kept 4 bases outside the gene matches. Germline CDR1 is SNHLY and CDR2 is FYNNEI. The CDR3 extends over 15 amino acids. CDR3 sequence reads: CASIQTSGSYNEQFF. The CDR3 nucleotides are TGTGCCAGCATCCAGACTAGCGGGTCCTACAATGAGCAGTTCTTC.

The CDR3 region is CSASKGPGYGYTF. Written as DNA, the CDR3 is TGCAGTGCTAGTAAGGGGCCTGGCTATGGCTACACCTTC. The rearrangement uses TRBV20-1 and TRBJ1-2; D is perhaps TRBD1 (5 bases). Trimming pared 3 bases from V and 4 bases from J, leaving 12 bases between. Per the germline V gene, CDR1 is DFQATT and CDR2 is SNEGSKA (reference sequence). This CDR3 comprises 13 residues.

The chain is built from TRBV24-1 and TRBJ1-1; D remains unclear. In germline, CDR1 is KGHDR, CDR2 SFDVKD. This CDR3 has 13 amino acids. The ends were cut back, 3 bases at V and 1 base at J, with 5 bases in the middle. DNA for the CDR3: TGTGCCACCAGTGATACTAGGAACACTGAAGCTTTCTTT. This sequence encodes CATSDTRNTEAFF.

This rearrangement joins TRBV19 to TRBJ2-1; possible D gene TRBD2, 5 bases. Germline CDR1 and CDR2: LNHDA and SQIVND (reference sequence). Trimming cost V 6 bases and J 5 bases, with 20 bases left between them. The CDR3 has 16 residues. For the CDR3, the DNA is TGTGCCAGTAGCCTCCGAGGGAACAGTTATAACAATGAGCAGTTCTTC. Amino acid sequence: CASSLRGNSYNNEQFF.

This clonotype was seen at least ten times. CDR3 loop: CASRYSGSSYNEQFF. CDR3 DNA sequence: TGTGCCAGCAGATATAGCGGGTCTTCCTACAATGAGCAGTTCTTC. The chain links TRBV7-2 to TRBJ2-1; the match to TRBD2 covers 7 bases. This CDR3 region has 15 residues. Looked up from germline, CDR1 is SGHTA and CDR2 is FQGNSA. V was pared by 6 bases and J by 1 base, with 6 bases of the junction left unmatched. Variable domain in full (rest from reference TRBV7-2 and TRBJ2-1): GAGVSQSPSNKVTEKGKDVELRCDPISGHTALYWYRQSLGQGLEFLIYFQGNSAPDKSGLPSDRFSAERTGGSVSTLTIQRTQQEDSAVYLCASRYSGSSYNEQFFGPGTRLTVL.